Sequencing of this T cell receptor beta chain was carried out in a study of cytomegalovirus exposure and HLA in healthy donors. Study background: Ancestry clustering placed about 80% of more than 350 genotyped donors in the Caucasian-associated cluster.

The PCR was carried out with 60 Vbeta primers and 13 Jbeta primers. Clones were read by immunoSEQ multiplex PCR, and TCRdb kept only the in-frame ones, dropping some. The profile shows 130,000 or so clones, around 70% of them singletons. V was pared by 3 bases and J by 9 bases, with 6 bases between. The CDR3 is 11 residues long. Germline CDR1 and CDR2: WSHSY and SAAADI. Concerning this clone itself: Its antigen is unknown.

Points from the study as a whole: Later analysis identified several of the most significant clusters that appeared linked to common viral pathogens. Indistinguishable V segments, including TRBV6-2 and TRBV6-3, were excluded. There were fewer than 200 TCR beta chains listed as cytomegalovirus-associated.

The chain has TRBV10-2 and TRBJ2-1, with D hard to call. The material sequenced was PBMCs. The TCR was taken from a man younger than 40 in good health and CMV-seronegative. The CDR3 sequence: CASSEWAEQFF. In nucleotides, the CDR3 is TGCGCCAGCAGTGAATGGGCTGAGCAGTTCTTC.